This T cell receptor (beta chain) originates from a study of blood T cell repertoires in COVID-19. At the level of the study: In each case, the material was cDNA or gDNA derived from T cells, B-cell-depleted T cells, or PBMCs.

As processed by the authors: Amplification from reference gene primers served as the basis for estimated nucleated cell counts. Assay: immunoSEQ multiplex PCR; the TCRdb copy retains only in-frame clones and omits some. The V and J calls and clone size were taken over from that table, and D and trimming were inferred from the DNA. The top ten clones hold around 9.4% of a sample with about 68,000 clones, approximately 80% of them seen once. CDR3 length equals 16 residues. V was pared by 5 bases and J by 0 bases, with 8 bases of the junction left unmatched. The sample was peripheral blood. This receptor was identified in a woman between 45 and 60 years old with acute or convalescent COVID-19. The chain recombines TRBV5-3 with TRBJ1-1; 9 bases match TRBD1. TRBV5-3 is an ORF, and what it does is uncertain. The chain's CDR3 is CARRPGTGWMNTEAFF. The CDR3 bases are TGTGCCAGAAGACCCGGGACAGGGTGGATGAACACTGAAGCTTTCTTT.